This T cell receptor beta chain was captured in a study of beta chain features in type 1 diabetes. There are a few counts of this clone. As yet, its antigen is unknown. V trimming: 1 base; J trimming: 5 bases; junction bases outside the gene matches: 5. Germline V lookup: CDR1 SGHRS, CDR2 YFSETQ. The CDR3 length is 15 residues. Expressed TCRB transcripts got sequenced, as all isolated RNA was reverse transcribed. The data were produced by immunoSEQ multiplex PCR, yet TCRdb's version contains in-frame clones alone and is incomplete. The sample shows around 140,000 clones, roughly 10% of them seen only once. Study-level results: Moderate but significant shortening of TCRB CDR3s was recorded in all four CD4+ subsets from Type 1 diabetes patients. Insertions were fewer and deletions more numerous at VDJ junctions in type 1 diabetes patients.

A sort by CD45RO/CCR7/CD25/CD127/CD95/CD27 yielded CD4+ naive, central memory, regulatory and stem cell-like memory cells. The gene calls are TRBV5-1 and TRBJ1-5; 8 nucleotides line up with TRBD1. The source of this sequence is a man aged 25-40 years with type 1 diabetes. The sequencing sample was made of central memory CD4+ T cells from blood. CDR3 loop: CASSLSQGADQPQHF. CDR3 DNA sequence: TGCGCCAGCAGCTTGTCTCAGGGGGCCGATCAGCCCCAGCATTTT.